The rows below give T cell receptor beta chains drawn from one sample of a study of blood T cell repertoires in COVID-19. The table came from immunoSEQ multiplex PCR; TCRdb's copy has only in-frame clones and leaves some out. The sample carries about 170,000 clones, about four fifths recorded once. The sample comprised PBMCs or T cells enriched from blood (not recorded which). The receptors here all came from a woman in her forties or fifties in a cohort exposed to, infected with or recovered from COVID-19 (not recorded which). Both conserved end residues are part of each CDR3. Fields, in order: D gene, V gene, clone size, J gene, CDR3 length, CDR3 protein, CDR3 DNA. D genes are given only for firm matches. Clone size is stated in some rows and not others, as once, few, many or a class when expanded.

d_call: TRBD2; v_call: TRBV3-1/TRBV3-2; clone_size: .; j_call: TRBJ2-3; cdr3_length: 16; cdr3_aa: CASSRGLAGSSDTQYF; cdr3_nt: TGTGCCAGCAGCAGAGGACTAGCGGGAAGCTCAGATACGCAGTATTTT
d_call: .; v_call: TRBV19; clone_size: once; j_call: TRBJ1-2; cdr3_length: 15; cdr3_aa: CASSMTAGHNYGYTF; cdr3_nt: TGTGCCAGTAGTATGACGGCAGGCCATAACTATGGCTACACCTTC
d_call: .; v_call: TRBV10-3; clone_size: .; j_call: TRBJ2-7; cdr3_length: 12; cdr3_aa: CAIGTFRDEQYF; cdr3_nt: TGTGCCATTGGGACATTCAGAGACGAGCAGTACTTC
d_call: TRBD2; v_call: TRBV27; clone_size: .; j_call: TRBJ2-3; cdr3_length: 17; cdr3_aa: CASSPHSSGGALDTQYF; cdr3_nt: TGTGCCAGCAGTCCCCACTCTAGCGGGGGGGCCTTAGATACGCAGTATTTT
d_call: .; v_call: TRBV4-2; clone_size: .; j_call: TRBJ2-1; cdr3_length: 16; cdr3_aa: CASSQDKLVFGNEQFF; cdr3_nt: TGTGCCAGCAGCCAAGATAAGCTAGTCTTTGGGAATGAGCAGTTCTTC
d_call: .; v_call: TRBV28; clone_size: .; j_call: TRBJ2-3; cdr3_length: 16; cdr3_aa: CASSLSLASGTDTQYF; cdr3_nt: TGTGCCAGCAGTTTATCGTTGGCTAGTGGCACAGATACGCAGTATTTT
d_call: .; v_call: TRBV28; clone_size: .; j_call: TRBJ1-5; cdr3_length: 14; cdr3_aa: CASSLEWTKGPQHF; cdr3_nt: TGTGCCAGCAGTTTAGAGTGGACTAAGGGGCCCCAGCATTTT
d_call: TRBD1; v_call: TRBV28; clone_size: .; j_call: TRBJ1-2; cdr3_length: 14; cdr3_aa: CASSQGASDYGYTF; cdr3_nt: TGTGCCAGCAGTCAGGGGGCTTCCGACTATGGCTACACCTTC
d_call: TRBD2; v_call: TRBV20-1; clone_size: .; j_call: TRBJ2-2; cdr3_length: 15; cdr3_aa: CSASTSGRGTGELFF; cdr3_nt: TGCAGTGCGAGTACTAGCGGGAGGGGAACCGGGGAGCTGTTTTTT
d_call: TRBD1; v_call: TRBV5-1; clone_size: .; j_call: TRBJ1-3; cdr3_length: 16; cdr3_aa: CASSYTGESTGNTIYF; cdr3_nt: TGCGCCAGCAGCTACACAGGGGAATCGACTGGAAACACCATATATTTT
d_call: .; v_call: TRBV3-1/TRBV3-2; clone_size: .; j_call: TRBJ1-1; cdr3_length: 14; cdr3_aa: CASSQSAGKTEAFF; cdr3_nt: TGTGCCAGCAGCCAATCAGCAGGGAAGACTGAAGCTTTCTTT
d_call: .; v_call: TRBV28; clone_size: .; j_call: TRBJ1-4; cdr3_length: 12; cdr3_aa: CASQGGNEKLFF; cdr3_nt: TGTGCCAGCCAAGGCGGGAATGAAAAACTGTTTTTT
d_call: TRBD1; v_call: TRBV28; clone_size: .; j_call: TRBJ1-2; cdr3_length: 14; cdr3_aa: CASSTDRALYGYTF; cdr3_nt: TGTGCCAGCAGCACGGACAGGGCCCTATATGGCTACACCTTC
d_call: TRBD2; v_call: TRBV19; clone_size: few; j_call: TRBJ2-2; cdr3_length: 15; cdr3_aa: CASSIFLAGAGELFF; cdr3_nt: TGTGCCAGTAGTATCTTCCTAGCGGGAGCCGGGGAGCTGTTTTTT
d_call: .; v_call: TRBV7-3; clone_size: .; j_call: TRBJ2-1; cdr3_length: 15; cdr3_aa: CASSGGLPAGNEQFF; cdr3_nt: TGTGCCAGCAGCGGGGGCCTCCCAGCAGGCAATGAGCAGTTCTTC
d_call: TRBD2; v_call: TRBV15; clone_size: .; j_call: TRBJ2-1; cdr3_length: 16; cdr3_aa: CATSRSLAASYNEQFF; cdr3_nt: TGTGCCACCAGCAGATCACTAGCGGCTTCCTACAATGAGCAGTTCTTC
d_call: .; v_call: TRBV7-2; clone_size: .; j_call: TRBJ1-5; cdr3_length: 14; cdr3_aa: CASSPLGGWEPQHF; cdr3_nt: TGTGCCAGCAGCCCCCTGGGAGGGTGGGAGCCCCAGCATTTT
d_call: TRBD1; v_call: TRBV19; clone_size: .; j_call: TRBJ2-1; cdr3_length: 14; cdr3_aa: CASSYVPGGYEQFF; cdr3_nt: TGTGCCAGTAGTTATGTGCCAGGGGGATATGAGCAGTTCTTC
d_call: .; v_call: TRBV30; clone_size: .; j_call: TRBJ2-4; cdr3_length: 14; cdr3_aa: CAWSPPGSGGIQYF; cdr3_nt: TGTGCCTGGAGTCCCCCCGGGTCCGGGGGCATTCAGTACTTC
d_call: .; v_call: TRBV27; clone_size: .; j_call: TRBJ1-1; cdr3_length: 18; cdr3_aa: CASSLGGKDPKRNTEAFF; cdr3_nt: TGTGCCAGCAGTTTGGGGGGGAAAGACCCTAAAAGGAACACTGAAGCTTTCTTT
d_call: TRBD2; v_call: TRBV28; clone_size: .; j_call: TRBJ2-3; cdr3_length: 15; cdr3_aa: CASSLTSGVTDTQYF; cdr3_nt: TGTGCCAGCAGTTTGACTAGCGGGGTAACAGATACGCAGTATTTT
d_call: .; v_call: TRBV5-1; clone_size: few; j_call: TRBJ2-7; cdr3_length: 14; cdr3_aa: CASSLGVIAYEQYF; cdr3_nt: TGCGCCAGCAGCTTAGGGGTAATAGCCTACGAGCAGTACTTC
d_call: TRBD1; v_call: TRBV5-1; clone_size: .; j_call: TRBJ1-3; cdr3_length: 20; cdr3_aa: CASSLTYGTGLEVLGNTIYF; cdr3_nt: TGCGCCAGCAGCTTAACCTATGGGACAGGGCTCGAGGTGTTGGGAAACACCATATATTTT
d_call: .; v_call: TRBV4-1; clone_size: medium-sized; j_call: TRBJ1-3; cdr3_length: 15; cdr3_aa: CASSQEEHSGNTIYF; cdr3_nt: TGCGCCAGCAGCCAAGAAGAACACTCTGGAAACACCATATATTTT
d_call: .; v_call: TRBV10-3; clone_size: .; j_call: TRBJ1-4; cdr3_length: 15; cdr3_aa: CAISDPGSTNEKLFF; cdr3_nt: TGTGCCATCAGTGACCCGGGGTCAACTAATGAAAAACTGTTTTTT
d_call: TRBD1; v_call: TRBV3-1/TRBV3-2; clone_size: .; j_call: TRBJ2-1; cdr3_length: 18; cdr3_aa: CASSQDYPGTGVVNEQFF; cdr3_nt: TGTGCCAGCAGCCAAGATTACCCAGGGACAGGGGTGGTAAATGAGCAGTTCTTC
d_call: .; v_call: TRBV10-1; clone_size: .; j_call: TRBJ2-2; cdr3_length: 12; cdr3_aa: CASSLSPGELFF; cdr3_nt: TGCGCCAGCAGTCTCAGTCCCGGGGAGCTGTTTTTT
d_call: .; v_call: TRBV5-5; clone_size: .; j_call: TRBJ1-3; cdr3_length: 16; cdr3_aa: CASSFDRIDLGNTIYF; cdr3_nt: TGTGCCAGCAGCTTCGACAGAATAGACCTTGGAAACACCATATATTTT
d_call: .; v_call: TRBV27; clone_size: .; j_call: TRBJ2-3; cdr3_length: 17; cdr3_aa: CASSLSVCESKHRYAVF; cdr3_nt: TGTGCCAGCAGTTTAAGTGTCTGTGAGTCTAAGCACAGATACGCAGTATTT
d_call: TRBD1; v_call: TRBV7-3; clone_size: .; j_call: TRBJ1-5; cdr3_length: 16; cdr3_aa: CASSSRTGALHQPQHF; cdr3_nt: TGTGCCAGCAGCTCCCGGACAGGTGCCCTCCATCAGCCCCAGCATTTT
d_call: .; v_call: TRBV19; clone_size: .; j_call: TRBJ2-1; cdr3_length: 15; cdr3_aa: CASSPGGGSYNEQFF; cdr3_nt: TGTGCCAGTAGCCCCGGGGGTGGCTCCTACAATGAGCAGTTCTTC
d_call: .; v_call: TRBV6-6; clone_size: once; j_call: TRBJ1-1; cdr3_length: 14; cdr3_aa: CASSYGGGNTEAFF; cdr3_nt: TGTGCCAGCAGTTACGGGGGGGGGAACACTGAAGCTTTCTTT
d_call: .; v_call: TRBV3-1/TRBV3-2; clone_size: few; j_call: TRBJ2-7; cdr3_length: 13; cdr3_aa: CASSPGRPYEQYF; cdr3_nt: TGTGCCAGCAGCCCCGGGAGACCCTACGAGCAGTACTTC
d_call: TRBD2; v_call: TRBV5-1; clone_size: .; j_call: TRBJ2-1; cdr3_length: 16; cdr3_aa: CASSARTSGLYNEQFF; cdr3_nt: TGCGCCAGCAGCGCCCGGACTAGCGGACTCTACAATGAGCAGTTCTTC
d_call: .; v_call: TRBV2; clone_size: few; j_call: TRBJ1-1; cdr3_length: 14; cdr3_aa: CASSEGGRNTEAFF; cdr3_nt: TGTGCCAGCAGTGAAGGAGGGCGGAACACTGAAGCTTTCTTT
d_call: TRBD2; v_call: TRBV7-2; clone_size: .; j_call: TRBJ2-7; cdr3_length: 14; cdr3_aa: CASSPSSGGYEQYF; cdr3_nt: TGTGCCAGCAGCCCCTCTAGCGGGGGCTACGAGCAGTACTTC
d_call: .; v_call: TRBV5-1; clone_size: .; j_call: TRBJ1-3; cdr3_length: 16; cdr3_aa: CASSLGTPSAGNTIYF; cdr3_nt: TGCGCCAGCAGCTTGGGAACTCCCTCCGCTGGAAACACCATATATTTT
d_call: TRBD2; v_call: TRBV11-3; clone_size: .; j_call: TRBJ2-7; cdr3_length: 14; cdr3_aa: CASSLAGGASEQYF; cdr3_nt: TGTGCCAGCAGCTTAGCGGGAGGGGCCAGCGAGCAGTACTTC
d_call: .; v_call: TRBV5-4; clone_size: .; j_call: TRBJ1-3; cdr3_length: 16; cdr3_aa: CASSLELRGKGNTIYF; cdr3_nt: TGTGCCAGCAGCTTGGAACTGAGGGGGAAGGGAAACACCATATATTTT
d_call: .; v_call: TRBV30; clone_size: .; j_call: TRBJ1-1; cdr3_length: 13; cdr3_aa: CASRIGLNTEAFF; cdr3_nt: TGTGCCTCACGAATCGGACTAAACACTGAAGCTTTCTTT
d_call: .; v_call: TRBV14; clone_size: once; j_call: TRBJ1-4; cdr3_length: 10; cdr3_aa: CASSHGGLFF; cdr3_nt: TGTGCCAGCAGCCACGGAGGACTGTTTTTT
d_call: TRBD1; v_call: TRBV10-2; clone_size: .; j_call: TRBJ1-2; cdr3_length: 16; cdr3_aa: CASTAGTGGVNYGYTF; cdr3_nt: TGCGCCAGCACAGCCGGGACAGGGGGCGTTAACTATGGCTACACCTTC
d_call: .; v_call: TRBV12-3/TRBV12-4; clone_size: .; j_call: TRBJ1-1; cdr3_length: 11; cdr3_aa: CASSLSGEAFF; cdr3_nt: TGTGCCAGCAGTTTATCGGGTGAAGCTTTCTTT
d_call: .; v_call: TRBV5-6; clone_size: .; j_call: TRBJ2-2; cdr3_length: 14; cdr3_aa: CASSLLSRVGELFF; cdr3_nt: TGTGCCAGCAGCTTGCTGTCCAGGGTCGGGGAGCTGTTTTTT
d_call: .; v_call: TRBV6-5; clone_size: .; j_call: TRBJ1-1; cdr3_length: 16; cdr3_aa: CASSYSDGGVNTEAFF; cdr3_nt: TGTGCCAGCAGTTACTCGGACGGGGGGGTGAACACTGAAGCTTTCTTT
d_call: .; v_call: TRBV28; clone_size: .; j_call: TRBJ2-1; cdr3_length: 14; cdr3_aa: CASSFGGSYNEQFF; cdr3_nt: TGTGCCAGCAGTTTTGGCGGCAGCTACAATGAGCAGTTCTTC
d_call: TRBD2; v_call: TRBV7-9; clone_size: .; j_call: TRBJ2-2; cdr3_length: 15; cdr3_aa: CASSLSSGNTGELFF; cdr3_nt: TGTGCCAGCAGCTTGTCTAGCGGGAACACCGGGGAGCTGTTTTTT
d_call: TRBD2; v_call: TRBV7-3; clone_size: .; j_call: TRBJ2-1; cdr3_length: 15; cdr3_aa: CASSLASGRGNEQFF; cdr3_nt: TGTGCCAGCAGCTTAGCTAGCGGGAGGGGTAATGAGCAGTTCTTC
d_call: .; v_call: TRBV19; clone_size: once; j_call: TRBJ1-5; cdr3_length: 14; cdr3_aa: CASCGRWGNQPQHF; cdr3_nt: TGTGCCAGTTGTGGCAGGTGGGGCAATCAGCCCCAGCATTTT
d_call: .; v_call: TRBV10-3; clone_size: .; j_call: TRBJ2-1; cdr3_length: 14; cdr3_aa: CAISEISENNEQFF; cdr3_nt: TGTGCCATCAGTGAGATCAGCGAGAACAATGAGCAGTTCTTC
d_call: .; v_call: TRBV4-3; clone_size: .; j_call: TRBJ2-2; cdr3_length: 19; cdr3_aa: CASSQDYVGRTANTGELFF; cdr3_nt: TGCGCCAGCAGCCAAGATTACGTTGGCAGAACCGCGAACACCGGGGAGCTGTTTTTT
d_call: TRBD2; v_call: TRBV4-2; clone_size: .; j_call: TRBJ2-5; cdr3_length: 17; cdr3_aa: CASSRSGLAGDQETQYF; cdr3_nt: TGTGCCAGCAGCCGCTCGGGACTAGCGGGCGACCAAGAGACCCAGTACTTC
d_call: .; v_call: TRBV4-3; clone_size: once; j_call: TRBJ1-2; cdr3_length: 13; cdr3_aa: CASSQDGNWGYTF; cdr3_nt: TGCGCCAGCAGCCAAGATGGCAATTGGGGCTACACCTTC
d_call: .; v_call: TRBV24-1; clone_size: .; j_call: TRBJ2-1; cdr3_length: 17; cdr3_aa: CATSDLQSKAGYNEQFF; cdr3_nt: TGTGCCACCAGTGATTTGCAATCTAAGGCCGGGTACAATGAGCAGTTCTTC
d_call: .; v_call: TRBV7-9; clone_size: .; j_call: TRBJ1-5; cdr3_length: 14; cdr3_aa: CASSSTDSNQPQHF; cdr3_nt: TGTGCCAGCAGCTCGACAGATAGCAATCAGCCCCAGCATTTT
d_call: .; v_call: TRBV5-5; clone_size: .; j_call: TRBJ2-7; cdr3_length: 16; cdr3_aa: CASSSGDITPSSEQYF; cdr3_nt: TGTGCCAGCAGCTCGGGAGACATAACCCCAAGTTCCGAGCAGTACTTC
d_call: TRBD1; v_call: TRBV27; clone_size: .; j_call: TRBJ1-6; cdr3_length: 16; cdr3_aa: CASSDRGPQYNSPLHF; cdr3_nt: TGTGCCAGCAGTGACAGGGGGCCTCAATATAATTCACCCCTCCACTTT
d_call: .; v_call: TRBV12-3/TRBV12-4; clone_size: .; j_call: TRBJ2-3; cdr3_length: 13; cdr3_aa: CASSLVEGPPQYF; cdr3_nt: TGTGCCAGCAGTTTAGTCGAGGGTCCACCGCAGTATTTT
d_call: .; v_call: TRBV9; clone_size: once; j_call: TRBJ2-1; cdr3_length: 18; cdr3_aa: CASSRQPGAKSSYNEQFF; cdr3_nt: TGTGCCAGCAGCCGACAGCCGGGAGCGAAGAGCTCCTACAATGAGCAGTTCTTC